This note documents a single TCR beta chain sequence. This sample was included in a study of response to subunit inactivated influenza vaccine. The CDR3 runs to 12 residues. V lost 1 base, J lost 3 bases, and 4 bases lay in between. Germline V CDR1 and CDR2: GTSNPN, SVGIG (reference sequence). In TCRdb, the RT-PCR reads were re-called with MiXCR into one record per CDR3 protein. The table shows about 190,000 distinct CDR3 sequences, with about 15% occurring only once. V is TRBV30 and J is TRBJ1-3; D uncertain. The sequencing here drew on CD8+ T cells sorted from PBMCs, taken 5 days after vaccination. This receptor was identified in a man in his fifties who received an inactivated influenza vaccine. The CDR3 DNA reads TGTGCCTGGAGTGACATTGGAAACACCATATATTTT. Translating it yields CAWSDIGNTIYF.